These T cell receptor beta chains were read from a single sample in a study of PD-1 blockade in classical Hodgkin lymphoma. Produced via immunoSEQ multiplex PCR; TCRdb's table is partial and in-frame only. The sample has over 85,000 clones; 90% are singletons. Specimen: peripheral blood mononuclear cells (PBMCs), collected before the fourth cycle of nivolumab. These receptors were obtained from a human donor with classical Hodgkin lymphoma. The CDR3 runs from the conserved cysteine through the conserved F or W. D genes are given only for firm matches. Where a row states a size, it is once, few, many or the class of an expanded clone; other rows omit it.

V	J	size	D	CDR3	DNA
TRBV5-1	TRBJ2-1	once	TRBD2	CASSLGGGAHNEQFF	TGCGCCAGCAGCTTGGGCGGGGGGGCCCACAATGAGCAGTTCTTC
TRBV5-5	TRBJ2-1	once	TRBD2	CASSLVTSGGHEQFF	TGTGCCAGCAGCTTGGTGACTAGCGGGGGCCATGAGCAGTTCTTC
TRBV7-9	TRBJ1-4	once	TRBD1	CASSSTHRGGGEKLFF	TGTGCCAGCAGCTCAACCCACAGGGGCGGCGGTGAAAAACTGTTTTTT
TRBV9	TRBJ1-6	.	.	CASSVALESNAPLHF	TGTGCCAGCAGCGTAGCTCTAGAAAGTAATGCACCCCTCCACTTT
TRBV18	TRBJ2-1	.	TRBD2	CASSLGGGSMEQFF	TGTGCCAGCTCACTCGGCGGGGGATCAATGGAGCAGTTCTTC
TRBV27	TRBJ1-2	.	.	CASSFSWTVQGHGYTF	TGTGCCAGCAGTTTCTCTTGGACGGTACAGGGCCATGGCTACACCTTC
TRBV7-6	TRBJ2-7	.	TRBD2	CASSPEAGGYEQYF	TGTGCCAGCAGCCCAGAAGCGGGGGGGTACGAGCAGTACTTC
TRBV2	TRBJ1-6	few	TRBD1	CASSRAGQEFSLHF	TGTGCCAGCAGCAGGGCAGGACAGGAATTCTCCCTCCACTTT
TRBV6-5	TRBJ2-5	.	.	CASSYGVGTPPETQYF	TGTGCCAGCAGTTACGGAGTTGGGACTCCACCTGAGACCCAGTACTTC
TRBV7-2	TRBJ2-2	.	TRBD2	CASSLALWRGGPGELFF	TGTGCCAGCAGCTTAGCCCTTTGGCGGGGGGGCCCCGGGGAGCTGTTTTTT
TRBV10-3	TRBJ2-5	.	.	CAISESRVLAGETQYF	TGTGCCATCAGTGAGTCGAGGGTACTAGCTGGAGAGACCCAGTACTTC